This is a list of T cell receptor beta chains from one sample in a study of shared clonotypes between healthy human individuals. Assay: immunoSEQ multiplex PCR; the TCRdb copy retains only in-frame clones and omits some. Of around 2,000,000 clones listed, 85% to 95% were seen once; the top ten hold about 1.5%. The sample was naive CD8+ T cells from PBMCs. The receptor source for this set is a man aged 18 to 35 in good health. Some clones in this sample may be carry-over from other donors' samples. The CDR3 runs from the conserved cysteine through the conserved F or W. A D gene is named only where the DNA matches it firmly. The size of a clone is reported for some rows only, either as once, few or many, or as a class for expanded clones.

CDR3aa,CDR3nt,abundance,d_gene,v_gene,j_gene
CASIGGVAFF,TGTGCCAGCATCGGGGGGGTGGCTTTCTTT,few,.,TRBV27,TRBJ1-1
CAAAAWLRNEQFF,TGTGCAGCAGCCGCCTGGTTACGCAATGAGCAGTTCTTC,.,.,TRBV2,TRBJ2-1
CASSQLAGRIDTQYF,TGTGCCAGCAGCCAACTAGCGGGGAGGATAGATACGCAGTATTTT,.,TRBD2,TRBV9,TRBJ2-3
CASSQDWGSGGTTDTQYF,TGCGCCAGCAGCCAAGATTGGGGGAGCGGAGGAACCACAGATACGCAGTATTTT,.,.,TRBV4-3,TRBJ2-3
CASSYHGGNTGELFF,TGTGCCAGCAGTTACCACGGCGGGAACACCGGGGAGCTGTTTTTT,.,.,TRBV6-5,TRBJ2-2
CASRSGQGANTGELFF,TGTGCCAGTAGATCAGGACAGGGGGCCAACACCGGGGAGCTGTTTTTT,.,TRBD1,TRBV19,TRBJ2-2
CASSYTAESNQPQHF,TGTGCCAGCAGTTACACTGCCGAGAGCAATCAGCCCCAGCATTTT,.,.,TRBV6-5,TRBJ1-5
CASRMTGVLDTEAFF,TGTGCCAGTAGGATGACAGGAGTCTTGGACACTGAAGCTTTCTTT,.,.,TRBV19,TRBJ1-1
CASSFVHEQYF,TGTGCCAGCAGTTTCGTCCACGAGCAGTACTTC,.,.,TRBV28,TRBJ2-7
CASSPDRGANEQFF,TGTGCCAGCAGCCCAGACAGGGGGGCGAATGAGCAGTTCTTC,.,TRBD1,TRBV6-6,TRBJ2-1
CASSVAGLRSSSYNEQFF,TGTGCCAGCAGCGTAGCTGGGTTGCGGTCCAGCTCCTACAATGAGCAGTTCTTC,.,.,TRBV9,TRBJ2-1
CASSPPGFYEQYF,TGTGCCAGCTCGCCCCCGGGGTTCTACGAGCAGTACTTC,.,.,TRBV6-1,TRBJ2-7
CASSQDPHYYTGELFF,TGCGCCAGCAGCCAAGACCCCCACTATTACACCGGGGAGCTGTTTTTT,.,.,TRBV4-1,TRBJ2-2
CASSLGGGFGTYEQYF,TGTGCCAGCAGCCTCGGTGGGGGATTTGGGACCTACGAGCAGTACTTC,.,.,TRBV13,TRBJ2-7
CASSQVGLAGTYEQYF,TGTGCCAGCAGCCAAGTGGGACTAGCGGGAACCTACGAGCAGTACTTC,.,TRBD2,TRBV4-2,TRBJ2-7
CASSLDNRAHYGYTF,TGTGCCAGCAGCTTAGATAACAGGGCACACTATGGCTACACCTTC,.,.,TRBV7-9,TRBJ1-2
CASSPQGQGYNSPLHF,TGTGCCAGCTCACCTCAGGGACAGGGTTATAATTCACCCCTCCACTTT,.,TRBD1,TRBV18,TRBJ1-6
CASSPTGAGNQPQHF,TGCGCCAGCAGTCCGACAGGGGCCGGCAATCAGCCCCAGCATTTT,.,TRBD1,TRBV10-1,TRBJ1-5
CASSFRALNTEAFF,TGTGCCAGCAGCTTTAGGGCGTTGAACACTGAAGCTTTCTTT,.,.,TRBV5-8,TRBJ1-1
CASSLTGAPRGYTF,TGTGCCAGCAGCTTAACGGGGGCGCCTAGGGGCTACACCTTC,.,.,TRBV7-3,TRBJ1-2
CARKRSGEGETQYF,TGTGCCAGAAAGAGGAGCGGAGAGGGGGAGACCCAGTACTTC,.,.,TRBV5-3,TRBJ2-5
CASSLGDSYNEQFF,TGTGCCAGCAGCTTGGGTGACTCCTACAATGAGCAGTTCTTC,.,.,TRBV5-6,TRBJ2-1
CASSLPTTGSTEAFF,TGTGCCAGCAGCTTACCGACTACAGGGTCAACTGAAGCTTTCTTT,few,.,TRBV7-9,TRBJ1-1